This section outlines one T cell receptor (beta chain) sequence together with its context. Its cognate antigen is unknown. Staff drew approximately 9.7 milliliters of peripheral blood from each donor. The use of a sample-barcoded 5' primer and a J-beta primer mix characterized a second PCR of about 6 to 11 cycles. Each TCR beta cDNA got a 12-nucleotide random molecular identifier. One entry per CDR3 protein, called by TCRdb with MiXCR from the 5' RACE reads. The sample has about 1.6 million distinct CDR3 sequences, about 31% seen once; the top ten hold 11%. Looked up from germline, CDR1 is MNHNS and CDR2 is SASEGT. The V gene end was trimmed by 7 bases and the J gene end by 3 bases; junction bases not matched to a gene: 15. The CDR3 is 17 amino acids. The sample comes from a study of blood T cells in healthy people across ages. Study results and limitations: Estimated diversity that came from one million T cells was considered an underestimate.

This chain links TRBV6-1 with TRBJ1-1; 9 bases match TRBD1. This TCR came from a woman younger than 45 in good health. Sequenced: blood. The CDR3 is CASTPTYRGLSDTEAFF. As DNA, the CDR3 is TGTGCCAGCACTCCTACCTACAGGGGGCTTAGCGACACTGAAGCTTTCTTT.